This T cell receptor beta chain derives from a study of early T cells in non-severe SARS-CoV-2 infection. At the level of the study: The chains were unpaired, and the sequenced material was bulk RNA from unsorted whole blood.

This clonotype was recorded at least ten times. Its antigen is unknown. Overall study findings and caveats: VDJdb matching favored anti-spike CD8 responses, missing private and CD4 specificities.

Researchers tagged individual cDNA molecules with unique molecular identifiers. TCRdb processed the 5' RACE reads anew with MiXCR; each CDR3 protein has one entry. Altogether 40,000 to 45,000 distinct CDR3 sequences are present, approximately 6.2% being singletons, with the ten largest covering 20% to 25%. Looked up from germline, CDR1 is DFQATT and CDR2 is SNEGSKA (reference sequence). V was shortened by 6 bases and J by 4 bases, with 14 bases between the two germline ends. The CDR3 spans 13 residues. Sequenced here: whole blood, sampled at baseline. V is TRBV20-1 and J is TRBJ2-3, with D perhaps TRBD2 (7 bases). The clonotype was recovered from an adult who was a healthcare worker with PCR-confirmed SARS-CoV-2 infection or an uninfected control (not recorded which). DNA for the CDR3: TGCAGTGCCAGAAGGGAGGGGGCAGATACGCAGTATTTT. Translated, it gives CSARREGADTQYF.